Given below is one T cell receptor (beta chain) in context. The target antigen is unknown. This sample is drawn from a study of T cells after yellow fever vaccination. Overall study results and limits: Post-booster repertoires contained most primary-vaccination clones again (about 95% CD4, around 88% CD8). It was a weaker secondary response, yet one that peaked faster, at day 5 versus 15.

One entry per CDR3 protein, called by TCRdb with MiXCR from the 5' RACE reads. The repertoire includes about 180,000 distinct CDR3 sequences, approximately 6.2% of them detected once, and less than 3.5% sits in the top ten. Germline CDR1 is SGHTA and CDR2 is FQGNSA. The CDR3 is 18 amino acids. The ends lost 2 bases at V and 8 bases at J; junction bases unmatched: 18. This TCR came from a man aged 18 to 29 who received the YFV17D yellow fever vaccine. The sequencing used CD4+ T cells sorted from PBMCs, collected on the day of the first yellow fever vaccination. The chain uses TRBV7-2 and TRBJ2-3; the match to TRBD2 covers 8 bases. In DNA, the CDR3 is TGTGCCAGCAGCTTATCGGGGGGGGTGCGGGGGATTCGCGGTACGCAGTATTTT. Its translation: CASSLSGGVRGIRGTQYF.